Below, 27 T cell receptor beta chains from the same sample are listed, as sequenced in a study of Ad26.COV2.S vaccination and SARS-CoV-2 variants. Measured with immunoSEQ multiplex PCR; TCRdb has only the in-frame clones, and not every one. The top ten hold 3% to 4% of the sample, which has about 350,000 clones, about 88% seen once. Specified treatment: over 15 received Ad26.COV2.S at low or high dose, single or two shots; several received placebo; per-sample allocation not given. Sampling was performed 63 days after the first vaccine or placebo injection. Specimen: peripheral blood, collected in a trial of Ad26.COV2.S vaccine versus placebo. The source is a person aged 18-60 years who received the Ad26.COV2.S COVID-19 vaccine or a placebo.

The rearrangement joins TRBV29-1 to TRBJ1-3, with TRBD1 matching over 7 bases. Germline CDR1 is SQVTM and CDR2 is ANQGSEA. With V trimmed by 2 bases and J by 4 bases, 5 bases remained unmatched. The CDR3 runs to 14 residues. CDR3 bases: TGCAGCGTTGAATGGGCAGGGGGAGGAAACACCATATATTTT. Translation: CSVEWAGGGNTIYF.

CDR3 sequence reads: CATFERADSYEQYF. In nucleotides, the CDR3 is TGTGCCACGTTCGAGCGCGCCGACTCCTACGAGCAGTACTTC. The J gene is TRBJ2-7, the V gene TRBV28; D unresolved. This CDR3 comprises 14 residues. The V end was cut by 10 bases, the J end by 0 bases, with 16 bases between. Germline CDR1 MDHEN, CDR2 SYDVKM.

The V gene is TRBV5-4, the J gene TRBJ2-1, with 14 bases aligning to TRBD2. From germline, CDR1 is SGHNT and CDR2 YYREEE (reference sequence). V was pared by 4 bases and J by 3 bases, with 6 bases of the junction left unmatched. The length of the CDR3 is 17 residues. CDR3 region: CASSNLGTSGGYNEQFF. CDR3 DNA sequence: TGTGCCAGCAGCAATCTGGGGACTAGCGGGGGCTACAATGAGCAGTTCTTC.

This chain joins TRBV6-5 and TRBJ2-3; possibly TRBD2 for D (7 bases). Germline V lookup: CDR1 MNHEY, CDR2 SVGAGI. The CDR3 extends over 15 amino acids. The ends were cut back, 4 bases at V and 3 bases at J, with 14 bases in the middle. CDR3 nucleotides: TGTGCCAGCAGTTCTAGTGGGAGGGGGACAGATACGCAGTATTTT. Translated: CASSSSGRGTDTQYF.

CDR3 bases: TGTGCCAGCAGCCGATCAGAATTATCTAGCACAGATACGCAGTATTTT. The encoded protein is CASSRSELSSTDTQYF. V is TRBV5-4 and J is TRBJ2-3; D ambiguous. V was trimmed by 4 bases and J by 0 bases, leaving 15 bases between them. There are 16 residues in the CDR3. CDR1 SGHNT and CDR2 YYREEE come from the germline V gene (reference sequence). Variable domain in full (rest from reference TRBV5-4 and TRBJ2-3): ETGVTQSPTHLIKTRGQQVTLRCSSQSGHNTVSWYQQALGQGPQFIFQYYREEENGRGNFPPRFSGLQFPNYSSELNVNALELDDSALYLCASSRSELSSTDTQYFGPGTRLTVL.

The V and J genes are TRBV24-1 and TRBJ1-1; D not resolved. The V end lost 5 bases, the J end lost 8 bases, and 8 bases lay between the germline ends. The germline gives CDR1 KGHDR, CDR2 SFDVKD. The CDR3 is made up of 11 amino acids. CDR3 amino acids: CATSAGPEAFF. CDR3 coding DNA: TGTGCCACCAGTGCCGGTCCCGAAGCTTTCTTT.

The CDR3 protein is CASTVAGGLETQYF. The CDR3 DNA reads TGCGCCAGCACCGTAGCGGGGGGCTTGGAGACCCAGTACTTC. The genes are TRBV5-1 and TRBJ2-5; 10 positions agree with TRBD2. The CDR3 has 14 amino acids. Germline V gene sequence: CDR1 SGHRS, CDR2 YFSETQ. The trim removed 6 bases at V and 5 bases at J, leaving 7 bases unmatched.

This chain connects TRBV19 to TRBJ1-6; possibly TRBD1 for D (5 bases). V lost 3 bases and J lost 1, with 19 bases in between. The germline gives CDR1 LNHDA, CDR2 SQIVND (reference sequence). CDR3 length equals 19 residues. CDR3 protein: CASSINEEGARSYNSPLHF. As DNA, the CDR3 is TGTGCCAGTAGTATCAACGAGGAAGGGGCGAGGTCCTATAATTCACCCCTCCACTTT. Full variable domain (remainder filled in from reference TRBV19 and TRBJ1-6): DGGITQSPKYLFRKEGQNVTLSCEQNLNHDAMYWYRQDPGQGLRLIYYSQIVNDFQKGDIAEGYSVSREKKESFPLTVTSAQKNPTAFYLCASSINEEGARSYNSPLHFGNGTRLTVT.

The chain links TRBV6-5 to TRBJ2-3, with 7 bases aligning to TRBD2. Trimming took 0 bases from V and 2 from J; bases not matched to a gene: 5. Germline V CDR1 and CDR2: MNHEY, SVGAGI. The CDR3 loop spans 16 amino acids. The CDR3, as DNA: TGTGCCAGCAGTTACTCACTAGCGCGTTACACAGATACGCAGTATTTT. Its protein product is CASSYSLARYTDTQYF.

The CDR3 nucleotides are TGTGCCAGCAGCTTGGGTAACCTAGCGGGTAAAGAGACCCAGTACTTC. Amino acids: CASSLGNLAGKETQYF. This chain links TRBV5-5 with TRBJ2-5; 8 bases line up with TRBD2. V gave up 0 bases and J gave up 3 bases; unmatched junction bases: 7. The CDR3 extends over 16 amino acids. Germline V lookup: CDR1 SGHKS, CDR2 YYEKEE (reference sequence). Full variable domain (missing parts from reference TRBV5-5 and TRBJ2-5): DAGVTQSPTHLIKTRGQQVTLRCSPISGHKSVSWYQQVLGQGPQFIFQYYEKEERGRGNFPDRFSARQFPNYSSELNVNALLLGDSALYLCASSLGNLAGKETQYFGPGTRLLVL.

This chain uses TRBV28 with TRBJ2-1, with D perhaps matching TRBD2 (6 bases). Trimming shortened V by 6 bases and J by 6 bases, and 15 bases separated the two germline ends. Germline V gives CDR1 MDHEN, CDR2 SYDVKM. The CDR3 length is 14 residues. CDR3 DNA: TGTGCCAGCAGCGTACAGACTAGTCTCAATGAGCAGTTCTTC. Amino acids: CASSVQTSLNEQFF. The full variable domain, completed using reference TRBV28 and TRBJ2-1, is DVKVTQSSRYLVKRTGEKVFLECVQDMDHENMFWYRQDPGLGLRLIYFSYDVKMKEKGDIPEGYSVSREKKERFSLILESASTNQTSMYLCASSVQTSLNEQFFGPGTRLTVL.

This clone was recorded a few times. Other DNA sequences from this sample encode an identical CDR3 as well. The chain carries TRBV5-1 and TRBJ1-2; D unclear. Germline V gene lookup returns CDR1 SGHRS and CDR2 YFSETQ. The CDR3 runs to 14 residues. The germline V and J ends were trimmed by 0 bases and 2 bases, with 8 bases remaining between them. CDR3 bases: TGCGCCAGCAGCTTGGAGTCCCCAAACTATGGCTACACCTTC. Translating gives CASSLESPNYGYTF.

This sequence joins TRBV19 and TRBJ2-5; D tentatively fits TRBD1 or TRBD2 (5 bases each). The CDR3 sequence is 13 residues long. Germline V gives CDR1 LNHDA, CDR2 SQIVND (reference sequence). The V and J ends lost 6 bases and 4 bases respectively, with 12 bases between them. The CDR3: CASSAAGTETQYF. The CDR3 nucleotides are TGTGCCAGTAGCGCGGCAGGGACAGAGACCCAGTACTTC.

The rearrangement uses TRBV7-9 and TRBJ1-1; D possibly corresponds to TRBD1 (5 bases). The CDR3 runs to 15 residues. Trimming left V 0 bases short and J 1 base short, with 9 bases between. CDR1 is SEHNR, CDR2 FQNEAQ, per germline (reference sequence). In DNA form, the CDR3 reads TGTGCCAGCAGCTTAGCCGGGACGGAGAACACTGAAGCTTTCTTT. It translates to CASSLAGTENTEAFF.

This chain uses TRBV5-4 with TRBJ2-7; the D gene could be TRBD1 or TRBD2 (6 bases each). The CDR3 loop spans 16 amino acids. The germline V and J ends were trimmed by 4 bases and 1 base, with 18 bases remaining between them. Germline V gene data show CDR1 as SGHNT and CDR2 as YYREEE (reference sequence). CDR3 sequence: CASSLARSGASYEQYF. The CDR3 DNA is TGTGCCAGCAGCCTGGCCCGGTCGGGGGCTTCCTACGAGCAGTACTTC. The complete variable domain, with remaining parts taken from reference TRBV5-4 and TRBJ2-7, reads ETGVTQSPTHLIKTRGQQVTLRCSSQSGHNTVSWYQQALGQGPQFIFQYYREEENGRGNFPPRFSGLQFPNYSSELNVNALELDDSALYLCASSLARSGASYEQYFGPGTRLTVT.

The CDR3 nucleotides are TGTGCCAGCTCACCACCGGGACAGGGCTCAGATACGCAGTATTTT. Its protein is CASSPPGQGSDTQYF. This chain links TRBV18 with TRBJ2-3, with 9 nucleotides matching TRBD1. CDR1 and CDR2 (germline): KGHSH, LQKENI. The trim removed 0 bases at V and 4 bases at J, leaving 2 bases unmatched. The CDR3 is made up of 15 amino acids.

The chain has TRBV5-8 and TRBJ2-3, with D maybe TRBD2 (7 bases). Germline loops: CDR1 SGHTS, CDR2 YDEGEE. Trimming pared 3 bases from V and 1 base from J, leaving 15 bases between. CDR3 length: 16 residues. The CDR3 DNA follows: TGTGCCAGCAGCTCGGCGGGGGCCCCGGGCACAGATACGCAGTATTTT. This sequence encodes CASSSAGAPGTDTQYF.

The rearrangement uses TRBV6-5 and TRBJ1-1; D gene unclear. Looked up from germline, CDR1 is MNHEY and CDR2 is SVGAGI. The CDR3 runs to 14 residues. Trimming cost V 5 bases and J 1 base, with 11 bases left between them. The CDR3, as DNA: TGTGCCAGCAGTCCCCTGGGCACGAACACTGAAGCTTTCTTT. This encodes CASSPLGTNTEAFF.

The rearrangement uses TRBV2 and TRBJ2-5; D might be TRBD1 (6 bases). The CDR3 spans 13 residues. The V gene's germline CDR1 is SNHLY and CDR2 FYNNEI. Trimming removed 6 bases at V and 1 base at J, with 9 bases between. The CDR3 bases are TGTGCCAGCAGGAGGACAGCCCAAGAGACCCAGTACTTC. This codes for CASRRTAQETQYF.

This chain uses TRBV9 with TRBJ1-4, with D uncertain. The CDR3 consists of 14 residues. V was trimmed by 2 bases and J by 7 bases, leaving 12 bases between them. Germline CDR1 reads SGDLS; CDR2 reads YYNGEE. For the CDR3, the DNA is TGTGCCAGCAGCGTCCAAGGGTTTCCTGAAAAACTGTTTTTT. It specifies CASSVQGFPEKLFF.

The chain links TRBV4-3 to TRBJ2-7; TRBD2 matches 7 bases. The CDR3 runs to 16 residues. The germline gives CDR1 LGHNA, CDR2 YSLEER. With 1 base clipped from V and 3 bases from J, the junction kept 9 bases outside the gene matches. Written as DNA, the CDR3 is TGCGCCAGCAGCCAAGGTTCCGCGGGAGCAGGCTACGAGCAGTACTTC. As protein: CASSQGSAGAGYEQYF.

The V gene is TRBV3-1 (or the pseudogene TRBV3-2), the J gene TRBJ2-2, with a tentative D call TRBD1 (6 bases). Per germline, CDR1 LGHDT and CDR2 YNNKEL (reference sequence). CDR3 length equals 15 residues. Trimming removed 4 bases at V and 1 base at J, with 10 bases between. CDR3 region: CASSLKTGNTGELFF. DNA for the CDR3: TGTGCCAGCAGCCTAAAGACAGGGAACACCGGGGAGCTGTTTTTT.

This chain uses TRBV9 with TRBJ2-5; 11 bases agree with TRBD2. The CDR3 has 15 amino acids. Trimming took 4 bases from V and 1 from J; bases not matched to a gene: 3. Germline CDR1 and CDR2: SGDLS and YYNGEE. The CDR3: CASSIGTSGQETQYF. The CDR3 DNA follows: TGTGCCAGCAGCATCGGGACTAGCGGCCAAGAGACCCAGTACTTC.

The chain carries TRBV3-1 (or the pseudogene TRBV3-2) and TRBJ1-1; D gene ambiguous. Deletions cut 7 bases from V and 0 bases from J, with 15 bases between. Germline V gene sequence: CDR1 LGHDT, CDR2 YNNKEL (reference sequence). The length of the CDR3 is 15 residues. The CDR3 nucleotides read TGTGCCAGCACCTCCAGGCGAGCAATGAACACTGAAGCTTTCTTT. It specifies CASTSRRAMNTEAFF.

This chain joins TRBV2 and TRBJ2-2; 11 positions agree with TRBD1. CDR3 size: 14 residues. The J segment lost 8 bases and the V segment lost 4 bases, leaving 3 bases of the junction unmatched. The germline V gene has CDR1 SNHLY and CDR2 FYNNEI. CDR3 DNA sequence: TGTGCCAGCAGTGCGGACAGGGGGCTAGGGGAGCTGTTTTTT. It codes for CASSADRGLGELFF.

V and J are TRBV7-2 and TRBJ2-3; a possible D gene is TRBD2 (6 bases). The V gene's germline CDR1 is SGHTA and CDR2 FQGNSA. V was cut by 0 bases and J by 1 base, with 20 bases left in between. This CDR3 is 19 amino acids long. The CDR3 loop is CASSLARWAGSPRTDTQYF. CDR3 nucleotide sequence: TGTGCCAGCAGCTTAGCCCGGTGGGCGGGGTCCCCACGCACAGATACGCAGTATTTT.

The CDR3 DNA reads TGTGCCAGCAGTTCAACCGGGACCAGCAATCAGCCCCAGCATTTT. It is translated as CASSSTGTSNQPQHF. The chain carries TRBV7-8 and TRBJ1-5; D is possibly TRBD1 (5 bases). There are 15 residues in the CDR3. The germline V gene has CDR1 SGHVS and CDR2 FQNEAQ. Trimming cost V 6 bases and J 1 base, with 13 bases left between them.